The entry that follows covers one T cell receptor beta chain sequence. Its antigen is unidentified. The sample comes from a study of radiotherapy plus CTLA-4 blockade in lung cancer. Study overall: The study recorded objective responses in about 20% of patients and disease control in approximately 29%. General study results and limits: Together with interferon-beta, which increased in serum after radiation, early dynamic changes in blood T cell clones were reportedly the best predictors of response. An expansion of tumor-derived TCR clones occurred in blood after radiotherapy plus ipilimumab.

Produced via immunoSEQ multiplex PCR; TCRdb's table is partial and in-frame only. The sample yields 30,000 to 35,000 clones, approximately 80% seen once. The germline CDR1 and CDR2 sequences are MNHEY and SVGAGI. The CDR3 sequence is 11 residues long. The V end lost 5 bases, the J end lost 4 bases, and 5 bases lay between the germline ends. The origin of this receptor is a human donor with non-small cell lung cancer that progressed on radiotherapy plus ipilimumab. The rearrangement uses TRBV6-5 and TRBJ1-2; D remains unclear. Sample: peripheral blood, taken from a patient treated with radiotherapy plus ipilimumab. CDR3: CASSGGYGYTF. As DNA, the CDR3 is TGTGCCAGCAGTGGCGGCTATGGCTACACCTTC.